Below, 14 T cell receptor beta chains from the same sample are listed, as sequenced in a study of T cells in women clearing cervical HPV infection. Assay: immunoSEQ multiplex PCR; the TCRdb copy retains only in-frame clones and omits some. The table lists about 33,000 clones. The sequenced sample consisted of blood buffy coat. Receptor source: a woman aged 18-70 years with a cervical HPV16 infection that either progressed to CIN3+ or cleared (not recorded which).

Regarding this clone: With the read ending 3 residues before the CDR3 end, the germline J gene is used to fill in that end. This chain joins TRBV6-4 and TRBJ2-3; 12 positions agree with TRBD2. The V segment lost 2 bases and the J segment 5 bases; nucleotides outside the gene matches: 11. CDR1 and CDR2 from the germline V gene are MRHNA and SNTAGT. CDR3 length equals 18 residues. The part of the CDR3 DNA that was read is TGTGCCAGCAGTGACCCGGGACTAGCGGGCCCTCGGGGAGATACG. It encodes CASSDPGLAGPRGDT. The entire CDR3 reads CASSDPGLAGPRGDTQYF.

About this clone: Its ends do not fully match the called genes, so a read error is possible. With the read ending 3 residues before the CDR3 end, the germline J gene is used to fill in that end. Other DNA sequences within the sample encode an identical CDR3. The chain couples TRBV19 to TRBJ1-2, with 7 bases fitting TRBD1. CDR1 and CDR2 (germline): LNHDA, SQIVND (reference sequence). The CDR3 is 14 amino acids. The covered CDR3 bases are TGTGCCAGTAGCACAGGGGCAGCTAACTATGGA. The encoded protein is CASSTGAANYG. The complete CDR3 sequence is CASSTGAANYGYTF.

For this clone: The read halts 3 residues ahead of the CDR3 end, with the missing end drawn from the germline J gene. The chain combines TRBV10-3 with TRBJ1-2; D is perhaps TRBD1 (5 bases). In germline, CDR1 is ENHRY, CDR2 SYGVKD. V was cut by 4 bases and J by 5 bases, with 11 bases left in between. The CDR3 is made up of 13 amino acids. CDR3 DNA, as far as it was read: TGTGCCATCAGTGTGAGCAGGGCTTATGGC. It is translated as CAISVSRAYG. The full CDR3 reads CAISVSRAYGYTF.

To note about this clone: The read ends 3 residues before the CDR3 terminus; that terminus is restored from the germline J gene. J is TRBJ2-5 and V is TRBV12-3 or TRBV12-4; 9 positions match TRBD1. The CDR3 spans 15 residues. V lost 5 bases to trimming and J lost 4 bases; unmatched junction nucleotides: 8. The CDR3 loop is CASSDRDRVAETQYF. Incomplete CDR3 DNA: TGTGCCAGCAGTGACCGGGACAGGGTTGCAGAGACC.

As for this clone: Read data end 3 residues before the CDR3 end; the end is taken from the germline J gene. The chain links TRBV20-1 to TRBJ1-6, with TRBD1 matching over 7 bases. Germline assignment: CDR1 DFQATT and CDR2 SNEGSKA (reference sequence). The ends lost 1 base at V and 5 bases at J; junction bases unmatched: 8. The CDR3 is 16 amino acids. The CDR3 region is CSARGDGDRNNSPLHF. The CDR3 DNA, read in part, is TGCAGTGCTAGAGGGGATGGGGACAGAAATAATTCACCC.

About this clone itself: The read ends 3 residues before the CDR3 terminus; that terminus is restored from the germline J gene. This sample includes further DNA sequences coding for the same CDR3. This rearrangement joins TRBV2 to TRBJ1-3, with D uncertain. The CDR3 contains 15 residues. The V and J ends lost 6 bases and 0 bases respectively, with 12 bases between them. Per germline, CDR1 SNHLY and CDR2 FYNNEI. Incomplete CDR3 DNA: TGTGCCAGCAGGGGCCTCCGTGGCTCTGGAAACACC. This sequence encodes CASRGLRGSGNT. From start to end, the CDR3 is CASRGLRGSGNTIYF.

In regard to this clone: The CDR3 extends 3 residues past the end of the read, so its final part is completed from the germline J gene. The chain recombines TRBV20-1 with TRBJ2-2, with D possibly TRBD2 on 6 matching bases. The CDR3 length is 15 residues. The V gene's germline CDR1 is DFQATT and CDR2 SNEGSKA (reference sequence). Incomplete CDR3 DNA: TGCAGTGCTAGAGACGGGACTCCGGAGAGCTCACCG. It specifies CSARDGTPESSP. The full CDR3 reads CSARDGTPESSPLFF.

A remark on this clone: The CDR3 extends 3 residues past the end of the read, so its final part is completed from the germline J gene. The chain combines TRBV20-1 with TRBJ1-1, with 7 bases aligning to TRBD1. Unmatched junction bases numbered 6, after V lost 5 bases and J lost 3 bases. The germline gives CDR1 DFQATT, CDR2 SNEGSKA (reference sequence). The CDR3 length is 13 residues. CDR3 sequence reads: CSARTGGDTEAFF. Partial CDR3 DNA: TGCAGTGCTCGGACAGGTGGGGACACTGAA.

With regard to this clone: The CDR3 goes on 3 residues after the read ends, and that part is filled in from the germline J gene. The chain recombines TRBV10-3 with TRBJ2-7, with 13 bases fitting TRBD2. Germline values: CDR1 ENHRY, CDR2 SYGVKD. The V and J ends lost 1 base and 5 bases, in that order; junction bases with no gene match: 5. The CDR3 runs 16 residues. The CDR3 is CAISELLAGGKDEQYF. Partial CDR3 DNA: TGTGCCATCAGTGAGTTACTAGCGGGAGGGAAGGACGAG.

With regard to this clone: From the germline J gene comes the end of the CDR3, since the read stops 3 residues before it. This chain joins TRBV20-1 and TRBJ2-3; 10 bases fit TRBD2. Trimming at V came to 3 bases and at J to 5 bases, leaving 5 bases not matched to a gene. Looked up from germline, CDR1 is DFQATT and CDR2 is SNEGSKA (reference sequence). This CDR3 contains 14 residues. CDR3 amino acids: CSASASGGKDTQYF. The part of the CDR3 DNA that was read is TGCAGTGCTAGTGCTAGCGGGGGAAAAGATACG.

CDR3 in amino acids: CASTPLPFRGGYTF. CDR3 bases read: TGTGCCAGCACCCCTCTCCCGTTTCGGGGTGGC. The chain links TRBV12-3 or TRBV12-4 to TRBJ1-2; no clear D gene. Read coverage stops 3 residues before the CDR3 terminus; the germline J gene supplies the remainder. The germline V and J ends were trimmed by 7 bases and 7 bases, with 19 bases remaining between them. This CDR3 contains 14 residues.

As to this clone: The read is 3 residues too short to cover the CDR3 end, so that end is filled in from the germline J gene. This chain connects TRBV2 to TRBJ2-3; 7 bases are shared with TRBD2. The CDR3 has 14 amino acids. V dropped 6 bases and J dropped 5; count of bases not matched to a gene: 8. The V gene's germline CDR1 is SNHLY and CDR2 FYNNEI. The sequenced CDR3 bases are TGTGCCAGCAGCATTAGGGGAGGGGTAGATACG. It is translated as CASSIRGGVDT. The CDR3 in its entirety is CASSIRGGVDTQYF. Filled out from reference TRBV2 and TRBJ2-3, the complete variable domain reads EPEVTQTPSHQVTQMGQEVILRCVPISNHLYFYWYRQILGQKVEFLVSFYNNEISEKSEIFDDQFSVERPDGSNFTLKIRSTKLEDSAMYFCASSIRGGVDTQYFGPGTRLTVL.

As regards this clone: The junction shows a germline mismatch at one end, possibly a read error. CDR3: CVSSDGRGRWDEQYF. The sequenced CDR3 bases are TGTGTCAGCAGTGACGGGCGCGGGAGGTGGGACGAG. The chain couples TRBV6-4 to TRBJ2-7; 8 bases agree with TRBD2. The CDR3 is cut off 3 residues early in the read; its end comes from the germline J gene. The length of the CDR3 is 15 residues. Germline V lookup: CDR1 MRHNA, CDR2 SNTAGT.

On this clone: Read sequence stops 3 residues before the CDR3 end, and the germline J gene provides the missing end. The V gene is TRBV29-1, the J gene TRBJ2-1, with D possibly TRBD2 on 6 matching bases. V was cut by 6 bases and J by 3 bases, with 12 bases left in between. Germline V lookup: CDR1 SQVTM, CDR2 ANQGSEA. The CDR3 extends over 13 amino acids. This chain's CDR3 is CSVYPGDYNEQFF. The covered CDR3 bases are TGCAGCGTGTACCCGGGGGACTACAATGAG.